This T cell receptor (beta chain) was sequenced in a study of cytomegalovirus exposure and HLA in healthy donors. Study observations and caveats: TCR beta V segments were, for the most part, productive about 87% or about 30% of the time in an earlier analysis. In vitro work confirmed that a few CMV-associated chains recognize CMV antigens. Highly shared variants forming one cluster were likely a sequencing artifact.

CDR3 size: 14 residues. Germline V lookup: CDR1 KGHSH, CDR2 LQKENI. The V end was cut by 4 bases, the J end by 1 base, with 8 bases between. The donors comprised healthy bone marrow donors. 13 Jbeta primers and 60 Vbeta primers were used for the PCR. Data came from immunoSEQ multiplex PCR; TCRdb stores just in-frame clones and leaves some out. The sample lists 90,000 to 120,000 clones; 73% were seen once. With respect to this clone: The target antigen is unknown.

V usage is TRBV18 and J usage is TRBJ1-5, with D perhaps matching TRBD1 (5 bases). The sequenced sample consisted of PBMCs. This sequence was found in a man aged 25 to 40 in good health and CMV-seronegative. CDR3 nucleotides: TGTGCCAGCTCACGGGGCGGAAGCAATCAGCCCCAGCATTTT. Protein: CASSRGGSNQPQHF.